Following are 15 T cell receptor beta chains from one sample sequenced in a study of metastatic and nonmetastatic thyroid tumors. No patient received treatment before thyroid surgery. TCRdb re-called the PCR reads with MiXCR. The profile shows 20,000 to 25,000 clones, 24% of them singletons. The specimen was tumor tissue. These receptors came from a female donor with papillary thyroid cancer or a benign thyroid nodule (not recorded which). Some clones in this sample may be carry-over from other donors' samples.

There are many counts of this clone. The CDR3 sequence: CASSGTSGRGLWRTDTQYF. For the CDR3, the DNA is TGTGCCAGCAGTGGGACTAGCGGGAGGGGCCTATGGCGCACAGATACGCAGTATTTT. This sequence joins TRBV6-1 and TRBJ2-3, with TRBD2 identical over 15 bases. The CDR3 covers 19 residues. The V gene's germline CDR1 is MNHNS and CDR2 SASEGT. After removal of 4 bases from V and 1 base from J, the junction contained 9 bases not matched to a gene.

This clone has at least ten counts. J is TRBJ2-1 and V is TRBV6-2 or TRBV6-3; 7 nucleotides line up with TRBD2. CDR3 length: 17 residues. Germline CDR1 MNHEY, CDR2 SVGEGT. V lost 5 bases and J lost 0; bases outside the gene matches: 10. In DNA form, the CDR3 reads TGTGCCAGCAGTACCCCTCGGGACTACCTCTCCTACAATGAGCAGTTCTTC. It translates to CASSTPRDYLSYNEQFF.

Notes on this clone: In the same sample, other DNA sequences code for this CDR3. V gene TRBV20-1 combines with J gene TRBJ1-4, with D uncertain. The CDR3 has 14 amino acids. V was trimmed by 3 bases and J by 3 bases, leaving 11 bases between them. In germline, CDR1 is DFQATT, CDR2 SNEGSKA (reference sequence). The CDR3 DNA sequence: TGCAGTGCTAGGGGCCCGGGGTCTAATGAAAAACTGTTTTTT. Amino acids: CSARGPGSNEKLFF.

The table lists this clone with a few counts. The J gene is TRBJ2-7, the V gene TRBV6-6, with D maybe TRBD2 (5 bases). V was pared by 0 bases and J by 6 bases, with 18 bases between. Germline V gene sequence: CDR1 MNHNY, CDR2 SVGAGI (reference sequence). The CDR3 runs to 16 residues. The CDR3 DNA reads TGTGCCAGCAGTTACTCGTCCGGACTTTCTACTTGCGAGCAGTACTTC. It is translated as CASSYSSGLSTCEQYF.

This clone was counted at least ten times. The chain combines TRBV7-8 with TRBJ2-7; D uncertain. This CDR3 has 13 amino acids. With 3 bases removed from V and 2 bases from J, the gap between germline ends came to 8 bases. CDR1 is SGHVS, CDR2 FQNEAQ, per germline. CDR3: CASSFDGAYEQYF. The DNA of the CDR3 is TGTGCCAGCAGCTTCGACGGAGCCTACGAGCAGTACTTC.

Notes on this clone: An end of the junction differs from the germline gene, which may be a read error. The J gene is TRBJ1-2, the V gene TRBV7-2; 7 bases align to TRBD1. Germline CDR1 and CDR2: SGHTA and FQGNSA. The CDR3 sequence is 14 residues long. The CDR3: CANSLSSGTAGYTF. CDR3 coding DNA: TGTGCCAACAGCCTCTCCTCCGGGACAGCTGGGTACACCTTC. Looking up the rest from reference TRBV7-2 and TRBJ1-2 gives the full variable domain: GAGVSQSPSNKVTEKGKDVELRCDPISGHTALYWYRQSLGQGLEFLIYFQGNSAPDKSGLPSDRFSAERTGGSVSTLTIQRTQQEDSAVYLCANSLSSGTAGYTFGSGTRLTVV.

The chain employs TRBV5-1 and TRBJ2-5; D is unresolved. Trimming removed 4 bases at V and 5 bases at J, with 12 bases between. Germline CDR1 is SGHRS and CDR2 is YFSETQ. This CDR3 has 13 residues. The CDR3 sequence is CASSLAEGETQYF. For the CDR3, the DNA is TGCGCCAGCAGCCTCGCCGAAGGGGAGACCCAGTACTTC. Using reference TRBV5-1 and TRBJ2-5 for the parts outside the CDR3, the full variable domain is KAGVTQTPRYLIKTRGQQVTLSCSPISGHRSVSWYQQTPGQGLQFLFEYFSETQRNKGNFPGRFSGRQFSNSRSEMNVSTLELGDSALYLCASSLAEGETQYFGPGTRLLVL.

The rearrangement joins TRBV11-2 to TRBJ2-7; 7 bases are shared with TRBD1. The ends lost 6 bases at V and 2 bases at J; junction bases unmatched: 4. Germline loops: CDR1 SGHAT, CDR2 FQNNGV. The CDR3 contains 13 residues. CDR3 residues: CASRDTGAYEQYF. CDR3 coding DNA: TGTGCCAGCAGGGATACAGGGGCCTACGAGCAGTACTTC. The full variable domain, rest sourced from reference TRBV11-2 and TRBJ2-7, is EAGVAQSPRYKIIEKRQSVAFWCNPISGHATLYWYQQILGQGPKLLIQFQNNGVVDDSQLPKDRFSAERLKGVDSTLKIQPAKLEDSAVYLCASRDTGAYEQYFGPGTRLTVT.

This clone occurred a few times. The rearrangement joins TRBV28 to TRBJ2-7; D not resolved. V shed 2 bases and J shed 3 bases, with 5 bases lying between them. The germline gives CDR1 MDHEN, CDR2 SYDVKM. The CDR3 runs 12 residues. CDR3 nucleotide sequence: TGTGCCAGCAGTTTAAACATCTACGAGCAGTACTTC. It yields the protein CASSLNIYEQYF.

The V and J genes are TRBV2 and TRBJ2-2; no clear D. The V and J ends lost 6 bases and 11 bases respectively, with 13 bases between them. The CDR3 extends over 12 amino acids. Germline CDR1 is SNHLY and CDR2 is FYNNEI. CDR3: CASRTSCGELFF. In DNA form, the CDR3 reads TGTGCCAGCAGGACTTCGTGCGGTGAGCTGTTTTTT. Using reference TRBV2 and TRBJ2-2 for the parts outside the CDR3, the full variable domain is EPEVTQTPSHQVTQMGQEVILRCVPISNHLYFYWYRQILGQKVEFLVSFYNNEISEKSEIFDDQFSVERPDGSNFTLKIRSTKLEDSAMYFCASRTSCGELFFGEGSRLTVL.

This clone has ten or more counts. The chain combines TRBV2 with TRBJ2-1; D gene uncertain. Trimming removed 3 bases at V and 3 bases at J, with 3 bases between. The CDR3 runs to 12 residues. Germline CDR1 reads SNHLY; CDR2 reads FYNNEI. CDR3 DNA: TGTGCCAGCAGTGAGGACTACAATGAGCAGTTCTTC. The encoded protein is CASSEDYNEQFF.

Sample share makes this clone medium-sized. The chain has TRBV19 and TRBJ2-1, with 7 bases fitting TRBD1. V lost 5 bases to trimming and J lost 5 bases; unmatched junction nucleotides: 9. The CDR3 loop spans 15 amino acids. The germline V gene has CDR1 LNHDA and CDR2 SQIVND (reference sequence). CDR3: CASSALDRIHNEQFF. In nucleotides, the CDR3 is TGTGCCAGTAGTGCGTTGGACAGGATTCACAATGAGCAGTTCTTC.

This clone appeared a few times. A junction end diverges from the germline sequence, so it may reflect a read error. This rearrangement joins TRBV24-1 to TRBJ2-7; weak D call: TRBD1 (6 bases). The germline CDR1 and CDR2 sequences are KGHDR and SFDVKD. This CDR3 is built from 15 residues. CDR3 DNA sequence: TGCGCCACCAGTGATCCTCGACAGGTCTCCTACGAGCAGTACTTC. Residues: CATSDPRQVSYEQYF.

The J gene is TRBJ2-7, the V gene TRBV7-8, with 8 positions matching TRBD1. The J segment lost 0 bases and the V segment lost 5 bases, leaving 3 bases of the junction unmatched. This CDR3 is built from 14 residues. CDR1 and CDR2 (germline): SGHVS, FQNEAQ. Here the CDR3 reads CASSRDRSSYEQYF. CDR3 nucleotide sequence: TGTGCCAGCAGCCGGGACAGGTCCTCCTACGAGCAGTACTTC.

The sample holds a few counts of this clone. One base away lies a much larger clone, so this may be a sequencing read error. Distinct nucleotide sequences in the sample also encode this CDR3. The chain carries TRBV25-1 and TRBJ1-2, with no clear D. This CDR3 is 8 amino acids long. Trimming stripped 7 bases from V and 14 bases from J, with 8 bases between. Germline V gene lookup returns CDR1 MGHDK and CDR2 SYGVNS. The CDR3 bases are TGTGCCAGCAAATCCTATACCTTC. This gives the protein CASKSYTF.